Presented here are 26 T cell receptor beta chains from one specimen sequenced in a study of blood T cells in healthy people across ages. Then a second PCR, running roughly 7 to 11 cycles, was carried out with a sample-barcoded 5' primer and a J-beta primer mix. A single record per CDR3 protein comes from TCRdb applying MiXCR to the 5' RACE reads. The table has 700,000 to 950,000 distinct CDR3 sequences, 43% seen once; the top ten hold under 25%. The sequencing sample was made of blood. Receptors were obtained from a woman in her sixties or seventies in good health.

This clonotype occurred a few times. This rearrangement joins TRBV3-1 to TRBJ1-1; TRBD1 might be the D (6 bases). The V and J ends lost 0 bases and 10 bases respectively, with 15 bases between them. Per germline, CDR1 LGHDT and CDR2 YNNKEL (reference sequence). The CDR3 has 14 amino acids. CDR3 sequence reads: CASSQDSKRGAAFF. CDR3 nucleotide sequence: TGTGCCAGCAGCCAAGATAGTAAGAGGGGGGCAGCTTTCTTT.

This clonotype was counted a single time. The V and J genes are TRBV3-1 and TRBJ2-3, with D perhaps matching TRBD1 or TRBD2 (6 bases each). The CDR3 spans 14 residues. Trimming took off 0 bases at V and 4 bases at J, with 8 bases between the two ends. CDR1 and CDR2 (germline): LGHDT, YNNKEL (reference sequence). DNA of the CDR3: TGTGCCAGCAGCCAAGAAGGGGGGTCAGATACGCAGTATTTT. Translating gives CASSQEGGSDTQYF.

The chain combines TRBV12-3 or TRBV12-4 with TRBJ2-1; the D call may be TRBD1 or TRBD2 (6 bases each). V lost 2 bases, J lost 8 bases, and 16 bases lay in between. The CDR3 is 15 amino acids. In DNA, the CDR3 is TGTGCCAGCAGTTTAAGGGGGTACGGGGGCCATGAGCAGTTCTTC. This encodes CASSLRGYGGHEQFF.

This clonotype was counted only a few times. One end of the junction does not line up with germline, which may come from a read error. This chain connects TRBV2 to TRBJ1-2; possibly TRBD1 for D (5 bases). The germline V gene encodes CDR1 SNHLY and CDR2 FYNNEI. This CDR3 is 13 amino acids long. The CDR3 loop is CASSEGVNYGYTF. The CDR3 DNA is TGTGCCAGCAGCGAAGGGGTTAACTATGGCTACACCTTC. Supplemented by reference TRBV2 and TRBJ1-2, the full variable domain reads EPEVTQTPSHQVTQMGQEVILRCVPISNHLYFYWYRQILGQKVEFLVSFYNNEISEKSEIFDDQFSVERPDGSNFTLKIRSTKLEDSAMYFCASSEGVNYGYTFGSGTRLTVV.

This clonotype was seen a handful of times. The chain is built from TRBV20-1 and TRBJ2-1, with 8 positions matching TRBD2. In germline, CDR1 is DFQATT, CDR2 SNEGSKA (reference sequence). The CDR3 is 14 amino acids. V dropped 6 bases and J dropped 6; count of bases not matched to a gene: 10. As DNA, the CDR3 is TGCAGTGCCATACCGGGACTAGGGGTCAATGAGCAGTTCTTC. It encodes CSAIPGLGVNEQFF.

CDR3 sequence: CASNRDYYNEQFF. CDR3 in DNA: TGTGCCAGCAACAGGGACTATTACAATGAGCAGTTCTTC. The gene calls are TRBV12-3 or TRBV12-4 and TRBJ2-1; possible D gene TRBD2, 7 bases. This CDR3 comprises 13 residues. V was clipped by 7 bases and J by 4 bases, with 11 bases between them.

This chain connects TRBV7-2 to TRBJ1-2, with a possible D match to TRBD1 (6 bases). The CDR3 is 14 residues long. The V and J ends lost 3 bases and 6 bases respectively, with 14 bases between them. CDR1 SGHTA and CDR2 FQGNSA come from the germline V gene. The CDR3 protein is CASSFMGGFDGYTF. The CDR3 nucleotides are TGTGCCAGCAGCTTCATGGGGGGCTTCGATGGCTACACCTTC.

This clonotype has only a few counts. The CDR3 DNA follows: TGTGCCAGCTCTCGGCTAGCAGGAGAGACCCAGTACTTC. Translation: CASSRLAGETQYF. This sequence joins TRBV7-9 and TRBJ2-5; D might be TRBD2 (5 bases). From germline, CDR1 is SEHNR and CDR2 FQNEAQ (reference sequence). V was clipped by 8 bases and J by 4 bases, with 14 bases between them. The CDR3 covers 13 residues.

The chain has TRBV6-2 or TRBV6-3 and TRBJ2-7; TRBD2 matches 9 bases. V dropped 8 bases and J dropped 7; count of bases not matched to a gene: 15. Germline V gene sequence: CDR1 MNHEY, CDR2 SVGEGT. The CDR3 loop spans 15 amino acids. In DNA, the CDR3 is TGTGCCAGCGGTTTGCTAGCGGGATTATTCAATGAGCAGTACTTC. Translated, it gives CASGLLAGLFNEQYF.

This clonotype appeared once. The DNA of the CDR3 is TGTGCCAGCAGTACCAGGGCAAATGAGCAGTTCTTC. This codes for CASSTRANEQFF. J is TRBJ2-1 and V is TRBV6-1; possibly TRBD1 for D (5 bases). V was clipped by 5 bases and J by 7 bases, with 9 bases between them. The CDR3 has 12 residues. Looked up from germline, CDR1 is MNHNS and CDR2 is SASEGT.

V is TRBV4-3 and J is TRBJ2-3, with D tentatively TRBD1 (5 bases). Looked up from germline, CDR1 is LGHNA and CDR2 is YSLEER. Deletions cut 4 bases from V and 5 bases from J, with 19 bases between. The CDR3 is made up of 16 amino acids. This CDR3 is CASSPHLGDRGDTQYF. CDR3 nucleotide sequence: TGCGCCAGCAGCCCTCACTTAGGGGATAGAGGAGATACGCAGTATTTT.

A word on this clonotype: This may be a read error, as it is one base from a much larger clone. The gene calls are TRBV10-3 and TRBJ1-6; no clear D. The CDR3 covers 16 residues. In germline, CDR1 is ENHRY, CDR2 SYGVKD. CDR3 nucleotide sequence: TGTGCCATCAGTGGAGGACGGGAGATTGGGGATTCACCCCCCCACTTT. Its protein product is CAISGGREIGDSPPHF.

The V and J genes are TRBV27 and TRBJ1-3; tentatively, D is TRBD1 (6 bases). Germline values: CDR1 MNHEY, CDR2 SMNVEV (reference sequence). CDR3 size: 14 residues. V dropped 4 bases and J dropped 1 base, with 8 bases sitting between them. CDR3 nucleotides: TGTGCCAGCAGTTCACAGGGTTCTGGAAACACCATATATTTT. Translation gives CASSSQGSGNTIYF.

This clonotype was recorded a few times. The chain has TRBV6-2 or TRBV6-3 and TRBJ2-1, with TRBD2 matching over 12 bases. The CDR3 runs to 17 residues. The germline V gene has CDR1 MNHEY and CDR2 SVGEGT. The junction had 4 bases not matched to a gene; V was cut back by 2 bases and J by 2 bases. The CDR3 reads CASSYSGLAGTYNEQFF. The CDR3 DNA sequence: TGTGCCAGCAGTTACAGCGGACTAGCGGGAACCTACAATGAGCAGTTCTTC.

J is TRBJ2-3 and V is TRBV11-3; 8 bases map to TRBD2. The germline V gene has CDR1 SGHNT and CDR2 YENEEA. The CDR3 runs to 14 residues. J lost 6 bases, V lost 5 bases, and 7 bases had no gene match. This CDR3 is CASSTRGGPDTQYF. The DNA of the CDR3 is TGTGCCAGCAGCACCCGGGGGGGCCCCGATACGCAGTATTTT.

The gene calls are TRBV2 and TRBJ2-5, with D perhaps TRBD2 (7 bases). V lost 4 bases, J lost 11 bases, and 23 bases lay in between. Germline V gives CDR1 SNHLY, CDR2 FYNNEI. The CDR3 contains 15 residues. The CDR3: CASSGGLAEADEQYF. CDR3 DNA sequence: TGTGCCAGCAGTGGGGGGCTAGCGGAGGCCGATGAGCAGTACTTC.

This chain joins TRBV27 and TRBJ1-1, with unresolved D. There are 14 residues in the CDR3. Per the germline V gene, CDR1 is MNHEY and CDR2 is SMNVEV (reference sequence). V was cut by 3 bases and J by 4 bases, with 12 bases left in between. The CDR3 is CASSLALRGTEAFF. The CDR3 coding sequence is TGTGCCAGCAGTTTGGCCCTGAGAGGCACTGAAGCTTTCTTT.

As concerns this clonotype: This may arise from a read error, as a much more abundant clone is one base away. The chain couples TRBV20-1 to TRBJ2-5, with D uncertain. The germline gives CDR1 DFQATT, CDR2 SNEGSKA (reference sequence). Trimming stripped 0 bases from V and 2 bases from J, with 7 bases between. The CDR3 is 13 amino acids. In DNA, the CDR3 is TGCAGTGCTAGAGATCCCAGGCAAGAGACCCAGTACTTC. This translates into CSARDPRQETQYF.

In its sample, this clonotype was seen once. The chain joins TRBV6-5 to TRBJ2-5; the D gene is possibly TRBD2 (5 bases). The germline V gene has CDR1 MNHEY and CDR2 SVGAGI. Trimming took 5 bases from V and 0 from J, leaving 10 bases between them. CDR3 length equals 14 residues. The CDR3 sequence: CASSPREDQETQYF. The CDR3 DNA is TGTGCCAGCAGTCCTCGGGAAGACCAAGAGACCCAGTACTTC.

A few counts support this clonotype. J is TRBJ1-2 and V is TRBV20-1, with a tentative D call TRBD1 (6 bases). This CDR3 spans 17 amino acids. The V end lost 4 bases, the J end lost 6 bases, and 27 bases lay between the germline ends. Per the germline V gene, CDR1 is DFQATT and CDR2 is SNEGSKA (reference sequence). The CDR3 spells CSATRTGLSGDGNGYTF. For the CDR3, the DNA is TGCAGTGCTACCCGGACCGGTCTCTCAGGGGACGGGAATGGCTACACCTTC.

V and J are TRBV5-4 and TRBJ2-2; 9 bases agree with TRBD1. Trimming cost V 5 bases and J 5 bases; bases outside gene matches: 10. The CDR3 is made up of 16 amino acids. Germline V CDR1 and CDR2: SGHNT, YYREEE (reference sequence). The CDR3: CASRSRDREGTGELFF. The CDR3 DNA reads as TGTGCCAGCAGATCGAGGGACAGGGAAGGGACCGGGGAGCTGTTTTTT.

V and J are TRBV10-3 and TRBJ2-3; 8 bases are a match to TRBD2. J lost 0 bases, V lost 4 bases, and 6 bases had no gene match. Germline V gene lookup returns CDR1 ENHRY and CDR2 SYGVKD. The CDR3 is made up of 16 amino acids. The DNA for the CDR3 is TGTGCCATCAGTGCGTCAAGCGGGGGTAGCACAGATACGCAGTATTTT. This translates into CAISASSGGSTDTQYF.

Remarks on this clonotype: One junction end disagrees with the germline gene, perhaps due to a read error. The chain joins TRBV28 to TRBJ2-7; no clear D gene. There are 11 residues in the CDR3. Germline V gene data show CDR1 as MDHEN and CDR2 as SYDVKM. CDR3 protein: CASRERYERYF. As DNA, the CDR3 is TGTGCCAGCAGGGAACGCTACGAGCGGTACTTC. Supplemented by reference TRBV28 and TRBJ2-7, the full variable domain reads DVKVTQSSRYLVKRTGEKVFLECVQDMDHENMFWYRQDPGLGLRLIYFSYDVKMKEKGDIPEGYSVSREKKERFSLILESASTNQTSMYLCASRERYERYFGPGTRLTVT.

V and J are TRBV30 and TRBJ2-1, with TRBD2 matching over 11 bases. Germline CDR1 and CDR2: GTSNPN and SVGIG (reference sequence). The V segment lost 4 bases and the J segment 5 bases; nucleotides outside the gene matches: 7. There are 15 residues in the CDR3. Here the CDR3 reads CAWNRLAGGHNEQFF. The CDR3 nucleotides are TGTGCCTGGAACCGATTAGCGGGGGGGCACAATGAGCAGTTCTTC.

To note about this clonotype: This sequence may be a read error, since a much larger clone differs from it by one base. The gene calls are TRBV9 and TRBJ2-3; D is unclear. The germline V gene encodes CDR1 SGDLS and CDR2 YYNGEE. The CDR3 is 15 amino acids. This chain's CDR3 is CASSVVVHSIDTQYF. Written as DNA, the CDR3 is TGTGCCAGCAGCGTAGTGGTCCATAGCATAGATACGCAGTATTTT.

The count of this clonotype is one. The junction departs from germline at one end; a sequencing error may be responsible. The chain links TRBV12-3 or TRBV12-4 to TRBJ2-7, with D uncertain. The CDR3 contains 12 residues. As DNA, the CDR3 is TGTCCCAGCAGTCCCCCTTATTTCGAGCAGTACTTC. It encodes CPSSPPYFEQYF.